These 21 T cell receptor beta chains were sequenced from one sample in a study of radiotherapy plus CTLA-4 blockade in lung cancer. Using immunoSEQ multiplex PCR, the repertoire was profiled, and TCRdb retains in-frame clones only, with some absent. The data contain roughly 97,000 clones, approximately 75% of them singletons. The sample in question was peripheral blood, obtained from a patient treated with radiotherapy plus ipilimumab. These receptors were taken from a human donor with non-small cell lung cancer who had a partial response to radiotherapy plus ipilimumab. Some clones in this sample may be carry-over from other donors' samples.

This chain links TRBV6-5 with TRBJ1-2, with 8 bases matching TRBD1. CDR3 length: 15 residues. The junction had 10 bases not matched to a gene; V was cut back by 6 bases and J by 4 bases. Germline values: CDR1 MNHEY, CDR2 SVGAGI. The CDR3, as DNA: TGTGCCAGCAGCCGCGGGGACAGGACGACCTATGGCTACACCTTC. Translated: CASSRGDRTTYGYTF.

This clone was seen a few times. The chain carries TRBV12-5 and TRBJ1-1; tentatively, D is TRBD1 (5 bases). CDR3 length: 13 residues. Germline CDR1 is LGHNT and CDR2 is FRNRAP. Trimming removed 5 bases from V and 2 bases from J, with 9 bases in between. CDR3 residues: CASGGRVNTEAFF. DNA for the CDR3: TGTGCTAGTGGTGGCAGGGTAAACACTGAAGCTTTCTTT. Combining the CDR3 with reference TRBV12-5 and TRBJ1-1 gives the whole variable domain DARVTQTPRHKVTEMGQEVTMRCQPILGHNTVFWYRQTMMQGLELLAYFRNRAPLDDSGMPKDRFSAEMPDATLATLKIQPSEPRDSAVYFCASGGRVNTEAFFGQGTRLTVV.

The rearrangement links TRBV11-2 to TRBJ1-6; TRBD1 might be the D (5 bases). Trimming took 0 bases from V and 2 from J, leaving 11 bases between them. The germline CDR1 and CDR2 sequences are SGHAT and FQNNGV. The CDR3 has 17 amino acids. The CDR3 spells CASSLEPGVAYNSPLHF. The CDR3 DNA reads TGTGCCAGCAGCTTAGAACCGGGGGTGGCCTATAATTCACCCCTCCACTTT.

There are a few counts of this clone. The gene calls are TRBV18 and TRBJ2-2; 9 bases agree with TRBD1. Germline V gives CDR1 KGHSH, CDR2 LQKENI. V lost 4 bases and J lost 3; bases outside the gene matches: 3. The length of the CDR3 is 15 residues. This CDR3 reads CASSRGQGYTGELFF. The CDR3 DNA reads as TGTGCCAGCTCACGGGGACAGGGTTACACCGGGGAGCTGTTTTTT.

The rearrangement links TRBV2 to TRBJ2-7, with a tentative D call TRBD2 (6 bases). V was cut by 6 bases and J by 1 base, with 7 bases left in between. The CDR3 runs 12 residues. In germline, CDR1 is SNHLY, CDR2 FYNNEI. The CDR3 sequence is CASRGLSYEQYF. CDR3 DNA: TGTGCCAGCAGGGGACTTTCCTACGAGCAGTACTTC.

This clone has just a few counts. The genes are TRBV6-6 and TRBJ1-5; TRBD1 might be the D (6 bases). The V end was cut by 6 bases, the J end by 4 bases, with 13 bases between. From germline, CDR1 is MNHNY and CDR2 SVGAGI (reference sequence). The CDR3 is 14 amino acids. CDR3 in DNA: TGTGCCAGCAGCCTACAGGGTACGAATCAGCCCCAGCATTTT. Translating gives CASSLQGTNQPQHF.

V and J are TRBV4-2 and TRBJ1-3, with unresolved D. This CDR3 comprises 15 residues. Per the germline V gene, CDR1 is LGHNA and CDR2 is YNFKEQ. V gave up 0 bases and J gave up 5 bases, with 11 bases separating them. CDR3 loop: CASSQDTGVRNTIYF. CDR3 sequence (DNA): TGTGCCAGCAGCCAAGATACCGGGGTTAGAAACACCATATATTTT.

This chain links TRBV7-2 with TRBJ2-1; no clear D. The germline V gene has CDR1 SGHTA and CDR2 FQGNSA. This CDR3 spans 15 amino acids. Deletions cut 2 bases from V and 0 bases from J, with 8 bases between. Here the CDR3 DNA reads TGTGCCAGCAGCTTACGGGTGAGCTCCTACAATGAGCAGTTCTTC. This sequence encodes CASSLRVSSYNEQFF.

J is TRBJ2-3 and V is TRBV6-4, with TRBD2 identical over 8 bases. This CDR3 spans 15 amino acids. Germline CDR1 and CDR2: MRHNA and SNTAGT. Trimming cost V 0 bases and J 4 bases; bases outside gene matches: 3. Here the CDR3 reads CASSDSSGSPDTQYF. As DNA, the CDR3 is TGTGCCAGCAGTGACTCGAGCGGGAGTCCAGATACGCAGTATTTT.

The rearrangement joins TRBV5-6 to TRBJ2-7; 7 bases match TRBD2. The CDR3 is made up of 14 amino acids. CDR1 is SGHDT, CDR2 YYEEEE, per germline. After removal of 0 bases from V and 2 bases from J, the junction contained 2 bases not matched to a gene. The CDR3 loop reads CASSLAGGTYEQYF. The CDR3 region has the DNA TGTGCCAGCAGCTTGGCGGGGGGTACCTACGAGCAGTACTTC.

V usage is TRBV19 and J usage is TRBJ2-2; no clear D. This CDR3 has 15 residues. V was clipped by 6 bases and J by 0 bases, with 11 bases between them. CDR1 and CDR2 (germline): LNHDA, SQIVND (reference sequence). The CDR3 DNA follows: TGTGCCAGTAGAAAAATGGCAGCGAACACCGGGGAGCTGTTTTTT. Its translation is CASRKMAANTGELFF.

This clone was observed a few times. The rearrangement joins TRBV5-1 to TRBJ2-7; 9 nucleotides align to TRBD2. The ends lost 1 base at V and 6 bases at J; junction bases unmatched: 8. The CDR3 has 15 amino acids. In germline, CDR1 is SGHRS, CDR2 YFSETQ. CDR3 DNA sequence: TGCGCCAGCAGCTTGTCTGCGGGAGGGCCTGGCGAGCAGTACTTC. Protein: CASSLSAGGPGEQYF.

The chain has TRBV6-1 and TRBJ2-3; 7 nucleotides align to TRBD1. The DNA end is more similar to TRBJ2-1, so the J call may be wrong. Germline V lookup: CDR1 MNHNS, CDR2 SASEGT. The CDR3 covers 13 residues. The CDR3: CASSPGQRNEQFF. CDR3 DNA sequence: TGTGCCAGCAGTCCGGGACAGCGGAATGAGCAGTTCTTC.

This chain connects TRBV28 to TRBJ2-3, with 9 bases identical to TRBD2. CDR3 size: 17 residues. Germline V CDR1 and CDR2: MDHEN, SYDVKM. With 3 bases clipped from V and 4 bases from J, the junction kept 11 bases outside the gene matches. The CDR3 is CASSFLGGRGAADTQYF. In nucleotides, the CDR3 is TGTGCCAGCAGTTTCTTAGGCGGGAGGGGGGCCGCAGATACGCAGTATTTT.

V is TRBV11-3 and J is TRBJ2-1; 7 bases align to TRBD1. The CDR3 spans 15 residues. Trimming at V came to 6 bases and at J to 10 bases, leaving 15 bases not matched to a gene. Germline V gene data show CDR1 as SGHNT and CDR2 as YENEEA. Here the CDR3 DNA reads TGTGCCAGCAGTAGAACGGGACAGACCGCTGCCGAGCAGTTCTTC. Protein: CASSRTGQTAAEQFF.

V gene TRBV7-7 combines with J gene TRBJ2-1, with D perhaps TRBD1 (5 bases). This CDR3 has 15 amino acids. From germline, CDR1 is SSHAT and CDR2 FNYEAQ (reference sequence). V was cut by 1 base and J by 0 bases, with 7 bases left in between. The CDR3 loop is CASSLDRSSYNEQFF. The CDR3 DNA sequence: TGTGCCAGCAGCTTAGACAGGAGCTCCTACAATGAGCAGTTCTTC.

This clone was counted a few times. This chain joins TRBV10-1 and TRBJ2-1; TRBD2 aligns across 14 bases. Germline CDR1 is WNHNN and CDR2 is SYGVQD (reference sequence). The CDR3 spans 16 residues. The junction had 2 bases not matched to a gene; V was cut back by 0 bases and J by 7 bases. The CDR3: CASSESGTSGSNEQFF. The CDR3 region has the DNA TGCGCCAGCAGTGAGTCGGGGACTAGCGGGAGTAATGAGCAGTTCTTC.

The chain combines TRBV5-6 with TRBJ2-3; 10 bases align to TRBD2. This CDR3 region has 15 residues. After removal of 4 bases from V and 7 bases from J, the junction contained 9 bases not matched to a gene. CDR1 SGHDT and CDR2 YYEEEE come from the germline V gene. This CDR3 is CASSTILAGTHTQYF. CDR3 nucleotide sequence: TGTGCCAGCAGCACAATACTAGCGGGGACACATACGCAGTATTTT.

The chain is built from TRBV7-3 and TRBJ2-1; a possible D gene is TRBD2 (6 bases). CDR3 length equals 17 residues. V dropped 5 bases and J dropped 0 bases, with 17 bases sitting between them. CDR1 is SGHTA, CDR2 FQGTGA, per germline. The CDR3 nucleotides are TGTGCCAGCAGCACAGCTCCCCGGGGGAGCTCCTACAATGAGCAGTTCTTC. Its protein is CASSTAPRGSSYNEQFF. The full variable domain, in which reference TRBV7-3 and TRBJ2-1 provide the parts outside the CDR3, is GAGVSQTPSNKVTEKGKYVELRCDPISGHTALYWYRQSLGQGPEFLIYFQGTGAADDSGLPNDRFFAVRPEGSVSTLKIQRTERGDSAVYLCASSTAPRGSSYNEQFFGPGTRLTVL.

The rearrangement links TRBV19 to TRBJ2-2; 7 nucleotides agree with TRBD2. The length of the CDR3 is 17 residues. Looked up from germline, CDR1 is LNHDA and CDR2 is SQIVND (reference sequence). Germline trimming cut 7 bases from V and 3 bases from J; bases unmatched to any gene: 14. The CDR3 DNA reads as TGTGCCAGTATCCCCATAGGAGCTAGCGGTTACACCGGGGAGCTGTTTTTT. This encodes CASIPIGASGYTGELFF.

This chain joins TRBV28 and TRBJ2-7; 10 bases fit TRBD1. CDR3 length: 14 residues. Unmatched junction bases numbered 7, after V lost 8 bases and J lost 3 bases. The germline gives CDR1 MDHEN, CDR2 SYDVKM. CDR3 region: CASLSGTGVYEQYF. The CDR3 DNA sequence: TGTGCCAGCCTCTCCGGGACAGGGGTCTACGAGCAGTACTTC. Full variable domain (rest looked up from reference TRBV28 and TRBJ2-7): DVKVTQSSRYLVKRTGEKVFLECVQDMDHENMFWYRQDPGLGLRLIYFSYDVKMKEKGDIPEGYSVSREKKERFSLILESASTNQTSMYLCASLSGTGVYEQYFGPGTRLTVT.